The entry below gives a single TCR beta chain sequence along with its context. The antigen is undetermined. The protocol was immunoSEQ multiplex PCR, while the TCRdb copy is restricted to in-frame clones and leaves out a portion. The table shows fewer than 110,000 clones, with about nine tenths occurring only once. This entry is derived from a study of siplizumab effects on memory and regulatory T cells. Overall study findings and caveats: Suppressive activity of Tregs proliferating in siplizumab cultures remained unconfirmed. A naive or memory phenotype could not be assigned to roughly 80-96% of the proliferating CD4+ or CD8+ clones. The diversity of naive T cells seemed greater than that of memory cells, and their alloresponse contribution seemed major. Siplizumab significantly lowered the alloreactive sequences that could be traced to unstimulated CD4+ memory cells.

Trimming removed 2 bases from V and 6 bases from J; junction bases left unmatched: 15. The CDR3 length is 16 residues. Germline V gene sequence: CDR1 GTSNPN, CDR2 SVGIG (reference sequence). The chain links TRBV30 to TRBJ1-1; 7 bases map to TRBD1. The source of this sequence is a human donor in good health. Material: non-Treg CD4+ T cells sorted from blood. CDR3 protein: CAWSLWDSFLDAEAFF. DNA for the CDR3: TGTGCCTGGAGTCTCTGGGACAGTTTTTTAGACGCTGAAGCTTTCTTT.